This T cell receptor beta chain was observed in a study of beta chain features in type 1 diabetes. CD45RO/CCR7/CD25/CD127/CD95/CD27 staining was used to isolate CD4+ naive, central memory, regulatory and stem cell-like memory cells by sorting. Losses at the gene ends were 4 bases for V and 5 bases for J; bases not matched to a gene: 11. This CDR3 contains 15 residues. CDR1 SGHRS and CDR2 YFSETQ come from the germline V gene. This clone was found a few times. Antigen: not known. Study findings and constraints: A potential influence of HLA type upon TCRB rearrangement remained unresolved herein. Sequencing the cDNA could make cells with high TCR expression show up more than they should. TCRB repertoires of naive, central memory and Treg cells appeared more similar among patients than among healthy donors.

Reverse transcription of all isolated RNA meant that expressed TCRB transcripts were sequenced. TCRdb's table, derived via immunoSEQ multiplex PCR, lists solely in-frame clones and lacks some. This sample has around 300,000 clones; approximately 11% occur once, and the top ten carry around 0.015%. Sequencing input: naive CD4+ T cells from blood. The TCR comes from a woman aged 30 to 39 in good health. The V and J genes are TRBV5-1 and TRBJ1-2; 7 bases are shared with TRBD1. CDR3 loop: CASSASGTVVYGYTF. The DNA of the CDR3 is TGCGCCAGCAGCGCGTCGGGGACAGTAGTTTATGGCTACACCTTC.